This is a list of T cell receptor beta chains from one sample in a study of naive and memory T cell subsets. Each CDR3 protein gets one entry after TCRdb re-called the UMI-ligation and nested PCR reads with MiXCR. The data contain about 80,000 distinct CDR3 sequences, around 12% of them singletons. The sample taken for sequencing was central memory CD4+ T cells from blood. These receptor sequences come from a human donor in good health. Both conserved end residues are trimmed from each CDR3. A D gene is named only where the DNA matches it firmly.

>TRBD2|TRBJ2-1|TRBV20-1
RPTGGRETSGSAEQF
>.|TRBJ2-7|TRBV7-2
ASSWGPSKSYEQY
>.|TRBJ2-7|TRBV5-4
ASSDTGIDYEQY
>.|TRBJ2-6|TRBV6-1
ASSPLSSVGANVLT
>.|TRBJ1-3|TRBV12-3/TRBV12-4
ASSRYSNSGNTIY
>.|TRBJ2-7|TRBV7-9
ASSLGSFGEVYEQY
>.|TRBJ2-3|TRBV20-1
SALRNVGDTQY
>.|TRBJ1-1|TRBV3-1
ASSQDSLGTEAF
>.|TRBJ1-1|TRBV4-3
ASSQTIMNTEAF
>TRBD2|TRBJ2-2|TRBV6-1
ATPGLAGAGSTGELF
>TRBD1|TRBJ2-1|TRBV25-1
ASSDRDRVGNEQF
>TRBD2|TRBJ2-3|TRBV6-5
ASRRKGGSGSDTQY
>.|TRBJ2-7|TRBV29-1
SVGEQSSYEQY
>.|TRBJ2-1|TRBV4-2
ASSQEITPSYNEQF
>TRBD2|TRBJ2-7|TRBV2
ASTGASGSRY
>.|TRBJ2-2|TRBV20-1
SARPPGPGELF
>.|TRBJ2-1|TRBV6-6
ASSYPSFRQF
>TRBD1|TRBJ2-7|TRBV29-1
SVDSPNRGEQY
>.|TRBJ1-6|TRBV7-9
ASSLAPPSPLH
>.|TRBJ1-2|TRBV9
ASSDGRGRGYT
>TRBD1|TRBJ2-7|TRBV20-1
SARGEGQGYSYEQY
>TRBD2|TRBJ2-5|TRBV19
ASRTRGEEETQY
>.|TRBJ2-1|TRBV10-3
AISESSDNEQF
>.|TRBJ2-6|TRBV29-1
SVVQAGANVLT
>.|TRBJ2-2|TRBV12-3/TRBV12-4
ASSLLQRANTGELF
>.|TRBJ2-3|TRBV3-1
ASSQDFRGNIAYTQY
>TRBD2|TRBJ2-1|TRBV5-1
ASSRSRELLSEQF
>TRBD2|TRBJ2-1|TRBV4-1
ASSRTGLAGISVPYNEQF
>TRBD2|TRBJ2-3|TRBV11-2
ASSSGLAGFTDTQY
>.|TRBJ2-1|TRBV12-3/TRBV12-4
ASKRKWSNEQF
>.|TRBJ2-1|TRBV5-1
ASSLDGGSYNEQF
>TRBD2|TRBJ2-7|TRBV25-1
ASSELREKDSTYEQY
>.|TRBJ1-2|TRBV20-1
SAQEAKAPYGYT
>TRBD2|TRBJ2-7|TRBV13
ASSSTTSGREYEQY
>.|TRBJ2-5|TRBV27
ASSFTWKETQY
>.|TRBJ1-4|TRBV6-6
ASSYTGDEKLF
>.|TRBJ1-1|TRBV29-1
SVVRDENTEAF
>.|TRBJ2-3|TRBV2
ASSEGTTFTDTQY
>TRBD2|TRBJ2-1|TRBV10-3
AISESGLAGSNNEQF
>TRBD1|TRBJ1-2|TRBV27
ASSLEGTGGYT
>.|TRBJ1-5|TRBV20-1
SGGGAQGQPQH
>TRBD1|TRBJ1-2|TRBV6-4
ASSLGQGSYGYT
>.|TRBJ2-7|TRBV18
ASSPQAPYEQY
>.|TRBJ2-5|TRBV18
ASSPEETQY
>.|TRBJ2-3|TRBV2
ASGLQGGDTQY
>TRBD1|TRBJ1-5|TRBV6-8
ASRPGQAWGQPQH
>.|TRBJ2-6|TRBV5-1
ASSDFGGSSGANVLT
>TRBD1|TRBJ1-5|TRBV20-1
SASGQGGPYSNQPQH
>.|TRBJ2-4|TRBV29-1
SVEDLAKNIQY
>.|TRBJ2-7|TRBV6-2/TRBV6-3
ASRPTPGRVTYEQY
>.|TRBJ2-1|TRBV7-2
ASRTVVANEQF
>.|TRBJ2-2|TRBV11-2
ASSFFAGELF
>.|TRBJ2-1|TRBV5-6
ASSGGTYNEQF
>TRBD1|TRBJ1-5|TRBV29-1
SVVTGDRARDAQH
>.|TRBJ2-5|TRBV29-1
SVTAGFQETQY